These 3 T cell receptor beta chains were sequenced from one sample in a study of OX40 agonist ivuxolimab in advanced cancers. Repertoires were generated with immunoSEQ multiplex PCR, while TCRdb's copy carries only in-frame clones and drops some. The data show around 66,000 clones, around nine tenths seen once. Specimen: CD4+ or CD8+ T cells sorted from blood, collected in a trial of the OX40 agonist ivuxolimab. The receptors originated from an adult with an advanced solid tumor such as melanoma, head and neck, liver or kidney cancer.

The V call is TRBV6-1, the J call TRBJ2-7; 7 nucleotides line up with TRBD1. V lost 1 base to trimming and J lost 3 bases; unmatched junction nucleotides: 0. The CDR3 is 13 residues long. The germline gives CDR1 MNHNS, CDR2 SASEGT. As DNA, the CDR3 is TGTGCCAGCAGTGAAGACAGGGGCTACGAGCAGTACTTC. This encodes CASSEDRGYEQYF.

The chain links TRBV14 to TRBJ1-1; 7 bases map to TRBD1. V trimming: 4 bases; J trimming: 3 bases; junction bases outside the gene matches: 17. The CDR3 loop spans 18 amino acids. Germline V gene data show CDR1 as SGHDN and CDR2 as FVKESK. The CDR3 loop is CASSPAQTGFGGDTEAFF. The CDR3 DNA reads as TGTGCCAGCAGCCCGGCCCAGACAGGGTTCGGGGGGGACACTGAAGCTTTCTTT.

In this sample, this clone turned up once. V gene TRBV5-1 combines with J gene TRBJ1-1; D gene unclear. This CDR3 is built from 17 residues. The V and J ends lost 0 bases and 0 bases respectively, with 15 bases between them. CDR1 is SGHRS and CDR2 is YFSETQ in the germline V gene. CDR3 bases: TGCGCCAGCAGCTTGGTAGGGCTTTACCTACTGAACACTGAAGCTTTCTTT. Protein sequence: CASSLVGLYLLNTEAFF.